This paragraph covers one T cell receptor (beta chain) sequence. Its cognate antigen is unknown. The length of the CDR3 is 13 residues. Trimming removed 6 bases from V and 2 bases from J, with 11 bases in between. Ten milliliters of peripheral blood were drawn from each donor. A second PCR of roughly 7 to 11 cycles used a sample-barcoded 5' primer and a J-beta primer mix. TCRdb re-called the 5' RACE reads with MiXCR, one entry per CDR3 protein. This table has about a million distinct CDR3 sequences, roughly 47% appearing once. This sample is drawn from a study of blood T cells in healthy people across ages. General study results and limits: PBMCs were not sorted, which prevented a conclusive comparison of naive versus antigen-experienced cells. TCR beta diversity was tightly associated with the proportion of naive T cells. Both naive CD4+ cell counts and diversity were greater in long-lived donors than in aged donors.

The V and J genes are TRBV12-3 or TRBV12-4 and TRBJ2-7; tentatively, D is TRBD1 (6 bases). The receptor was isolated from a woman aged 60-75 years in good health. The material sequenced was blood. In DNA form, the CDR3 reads TGTGCCAGCAGAGTGACAGGTACCTACGAGCAGTACTTC. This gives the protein CASRVTGTYEQYF.